This T cell receptor beta chain originates from a study of T cell responses to AZD1222 COVID-19 vaccine. Combined were second doses at about 4 or about 12 weeks. The data were produced by immunoSEQ multiplex PCR, yet TCRdb's version contains in-frame clones alone and is incomplete. The sample consists of 100,000 to 120,000 clones, approximately 94% of them appearing once. Between the trimmed V and J ends, which lost 4 bases and 8 bases, there was a span of 18 bases. This CDR3 contains 14 residues. CDR1 is SGDLS, CDR2 YYNGEE, per germline. This clonotype originated in an adult who received the AZD1222 COVID-19 vaccine. The chain recombines TRBV9 with TRBJ1-1; weak D call: TRBD1 (5 bases). The input for sequencing was peripheral blood, taken 28 days after the second AZD1222 dose. For the CDR3, the DNA is TGTGCCAGCAGCAACCGGGACGGACGAAGCGAAGCTTTCTTT. Its protein is CASSNRDGRSEAFF.